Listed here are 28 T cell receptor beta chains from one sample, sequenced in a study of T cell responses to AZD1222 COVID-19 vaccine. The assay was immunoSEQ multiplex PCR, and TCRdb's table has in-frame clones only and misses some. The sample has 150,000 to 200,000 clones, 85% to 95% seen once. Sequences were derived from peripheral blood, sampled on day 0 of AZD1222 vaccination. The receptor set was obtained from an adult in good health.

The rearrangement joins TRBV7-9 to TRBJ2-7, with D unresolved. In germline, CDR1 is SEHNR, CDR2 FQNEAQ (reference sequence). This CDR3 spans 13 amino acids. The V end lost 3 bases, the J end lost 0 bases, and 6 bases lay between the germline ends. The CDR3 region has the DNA TGTGCCAGCAGCTTTGGGGACTCCTACGAGCAGTACGTC. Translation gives CASSFGDSYEQYV.

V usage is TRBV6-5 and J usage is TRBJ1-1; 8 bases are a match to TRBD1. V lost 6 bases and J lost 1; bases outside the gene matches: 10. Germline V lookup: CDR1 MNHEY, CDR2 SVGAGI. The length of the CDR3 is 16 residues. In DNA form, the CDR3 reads TGTGCCAGCAGCTACCTAACCGGGACAGGGAACACTGAAGCTTTCTTT. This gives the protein CASSYLTGTGNTEAFF.

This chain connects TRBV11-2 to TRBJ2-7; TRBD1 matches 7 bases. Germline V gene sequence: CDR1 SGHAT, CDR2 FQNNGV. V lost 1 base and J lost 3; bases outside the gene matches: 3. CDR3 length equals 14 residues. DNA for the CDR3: TGTGCCAGCAGCTTAGGAGGGGGCGGCTACGAGCAGTACTTC. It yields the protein CASSLGGGGYEQYF.

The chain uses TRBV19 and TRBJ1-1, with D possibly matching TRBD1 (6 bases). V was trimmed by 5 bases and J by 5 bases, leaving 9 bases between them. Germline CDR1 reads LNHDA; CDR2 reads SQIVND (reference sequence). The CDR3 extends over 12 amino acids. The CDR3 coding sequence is TGTGCCAGTAGTGCAGGGGAAACTGAAGCTTTCTTT. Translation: CASSAGETEAFF.

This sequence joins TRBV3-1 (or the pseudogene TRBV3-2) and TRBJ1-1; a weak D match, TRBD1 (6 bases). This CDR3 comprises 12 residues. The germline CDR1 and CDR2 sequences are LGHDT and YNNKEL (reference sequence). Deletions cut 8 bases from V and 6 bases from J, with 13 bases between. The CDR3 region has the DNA TGTGCCAGCGGAACAGGGCACGCTGAAGCTTTCTTT. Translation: CASGTGHAEAFF.

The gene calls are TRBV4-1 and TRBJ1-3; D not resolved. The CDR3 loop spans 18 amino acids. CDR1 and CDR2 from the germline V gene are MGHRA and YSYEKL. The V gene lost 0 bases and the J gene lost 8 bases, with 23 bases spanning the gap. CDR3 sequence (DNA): TGCGCCAGCAGCCAAGATTTCGCCTCCGGACCTCCGGGTGACACCATATATTTT. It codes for CASSQDFASGPPGDTIYF.

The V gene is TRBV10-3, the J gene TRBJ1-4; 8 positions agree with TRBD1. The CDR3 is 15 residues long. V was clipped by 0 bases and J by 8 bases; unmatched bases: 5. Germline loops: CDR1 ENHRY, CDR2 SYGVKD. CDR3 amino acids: CAISESTGGREKLFF. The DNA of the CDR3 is TGTGCCATCAGTGAGTCAACAGGGGGTAGGGAAAAACTGTTTTTT.

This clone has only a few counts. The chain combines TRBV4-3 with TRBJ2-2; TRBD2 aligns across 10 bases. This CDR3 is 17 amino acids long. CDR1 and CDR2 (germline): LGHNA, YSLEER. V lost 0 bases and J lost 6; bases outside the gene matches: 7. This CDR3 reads CASSQDRVTSGAGELFF. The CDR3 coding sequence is TGCGCCAGCAGCCAAGATCGAGTTACTAGCGGGGCCGGGGAGCTGTTTTTT.

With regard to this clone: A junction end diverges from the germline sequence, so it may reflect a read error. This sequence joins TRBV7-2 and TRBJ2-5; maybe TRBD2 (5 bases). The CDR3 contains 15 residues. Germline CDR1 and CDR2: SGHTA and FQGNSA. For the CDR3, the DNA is TGTGCCAGCAACTTAGCGAGTACTGGTAGGGAGACCCAGTACTTC. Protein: CASNLASTGRETQYF.

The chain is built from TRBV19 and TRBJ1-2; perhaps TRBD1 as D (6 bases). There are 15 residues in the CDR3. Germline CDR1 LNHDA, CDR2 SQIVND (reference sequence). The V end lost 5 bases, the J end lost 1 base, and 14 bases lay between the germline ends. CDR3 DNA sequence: TGTGCCAGTAGTTTTACAGGGAGAAGTAACTATGGCTACACCTTC. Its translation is CASSFTGRSNYGYTF.

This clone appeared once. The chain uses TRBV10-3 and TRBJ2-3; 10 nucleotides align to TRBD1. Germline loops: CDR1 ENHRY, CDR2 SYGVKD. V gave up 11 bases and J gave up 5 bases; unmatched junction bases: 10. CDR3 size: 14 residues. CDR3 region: CAGGTGALGDTQYF. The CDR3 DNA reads TGTGCCGGCGGGACAGGGGCGCTTGGAGATACGCAGTATTTT.

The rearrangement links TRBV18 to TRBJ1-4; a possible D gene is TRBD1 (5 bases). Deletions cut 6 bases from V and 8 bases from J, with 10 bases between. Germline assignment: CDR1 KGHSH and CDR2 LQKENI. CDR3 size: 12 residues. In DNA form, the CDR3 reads TGTGCCAGCTCCCCAGGGAGAGAAAAACTGTTTTTT. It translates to CASSPGREKLFF.

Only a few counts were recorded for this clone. For the CDR3, the DNA is TGTGCCAGCAGCCCCCTCGAGGGCGATGGCTACACCTTC. Amino acid sequence: CASSPLEGDGYTF. The V gene is TRBV11-1, the J gene TRBJ1-2; D not certain. With 5 bases removed from V and 6 bases from J, the gap between germline ends came to 13 bases. The CDR3 is 13 amino acids. Germline assignment: CDR1 SGHAT and CDR2 FQDESV (reference sequence).

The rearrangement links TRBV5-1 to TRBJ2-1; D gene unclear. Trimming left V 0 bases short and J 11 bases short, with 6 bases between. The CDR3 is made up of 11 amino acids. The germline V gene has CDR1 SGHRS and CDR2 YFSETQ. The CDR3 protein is CASSLERQQFF. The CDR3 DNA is TGCGCCAGCAGCTTGGAGAGGCAGCAGTTCTTC.

CDR3 DNA sequence: TGTGCCAGCAGCTTAGGTTTACCCCTCGAGCAGTACTTC. This gives the protein CASSLGLPLEQYF. The rearrangement links TRBV7-9 to TRBJ2-7; D uncertain. The germline gives CDR1 SEHNR, CDR2 FQNEAQ (reference sequence). The CDR3 sequence is 13 residues long. V dropped 1 base and J dropped 6 bases, with 10 bases sitting between them.

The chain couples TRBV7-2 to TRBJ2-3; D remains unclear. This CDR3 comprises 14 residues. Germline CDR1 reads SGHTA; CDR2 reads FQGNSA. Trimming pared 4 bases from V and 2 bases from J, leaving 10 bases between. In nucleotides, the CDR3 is TGTGCCAGCAGCTCCTCCGGGCACACAGATACGCAGTATTTT. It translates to CASSSSGHTDTQYF.

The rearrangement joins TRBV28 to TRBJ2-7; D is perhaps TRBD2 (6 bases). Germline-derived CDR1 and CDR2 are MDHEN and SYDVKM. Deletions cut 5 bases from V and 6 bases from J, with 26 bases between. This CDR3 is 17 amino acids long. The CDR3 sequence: CASSPLGRAEGRREQYV. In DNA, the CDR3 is TGTGCCAGCAGTCCACTGGGGAGAGCGGAGGGTAGGCGCGAGCAGTACGTC.

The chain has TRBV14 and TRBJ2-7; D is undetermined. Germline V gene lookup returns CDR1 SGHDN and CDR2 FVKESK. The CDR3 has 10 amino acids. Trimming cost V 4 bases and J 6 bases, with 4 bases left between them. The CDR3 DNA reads TGTGCCAGCAGCCCCCTCGAGCAGTACTTC. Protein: CASSPLEQYF.

The CDR3 coding sequence is TGTGCCAGCAGCTTAGGAGGGTGGGGCACTGAAGCTTTCTTT. Translating gives CASSLGGWGTEAFF. The rearrangement joins TRBV7-9 to TRBJ1-1; D not resolved. The CDR3 loop spans 14 amino acids. The germline V and J ends were trimmed by 1 base and 4 bases, with 10 bases remaining between them. Germline V lookup: CDR1 SEHNR, CDR2 FQNEAQ (reference sequence). Using reference TRBV7-9 and TRBJ1-1 for the parts outside the CDR3, the full variable domain is DTGVSQNPRHKITKRGQNVTFRCDPISEHNRLYWYRQTLGQGPEFLTYFQNEAQLEKSRLLSDRFSAERPKGSFSTLEIQRTEQGDSAMYLCASSLGGWGTEAFFGQGTRLTVV.

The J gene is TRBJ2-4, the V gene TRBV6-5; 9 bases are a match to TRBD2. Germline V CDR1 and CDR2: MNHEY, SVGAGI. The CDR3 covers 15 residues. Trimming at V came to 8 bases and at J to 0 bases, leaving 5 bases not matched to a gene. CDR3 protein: CASLTSGRAKNIQYF. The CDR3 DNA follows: TGTGCCAGCCTGACTAGCGGTCGAGCCAAAAACATTCAGTACTTC.

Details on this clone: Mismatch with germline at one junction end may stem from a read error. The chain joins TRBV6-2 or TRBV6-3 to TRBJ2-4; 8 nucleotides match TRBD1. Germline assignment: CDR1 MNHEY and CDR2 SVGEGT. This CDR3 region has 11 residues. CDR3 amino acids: CASSSQGATHF. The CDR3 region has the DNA TGTGCCAGCAGTTCTCAGGGGGCCACCCACTTC.

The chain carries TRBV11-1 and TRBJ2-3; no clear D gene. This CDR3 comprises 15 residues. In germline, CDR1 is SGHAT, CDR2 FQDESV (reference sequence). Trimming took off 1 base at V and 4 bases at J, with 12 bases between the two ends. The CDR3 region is CASSLGRIEADTQYF. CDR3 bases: TGTGCCAGCAGCTTAGGTAGGATCGAGGCAGATACGCAGTATTTT.

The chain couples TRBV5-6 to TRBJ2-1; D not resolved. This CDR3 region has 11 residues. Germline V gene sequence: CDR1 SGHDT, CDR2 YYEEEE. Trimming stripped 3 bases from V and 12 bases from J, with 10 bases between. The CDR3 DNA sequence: TGTGCCAGCAGCTCGGGCCGTCGGCAGTTCTTC. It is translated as CASSSGRRQFF.

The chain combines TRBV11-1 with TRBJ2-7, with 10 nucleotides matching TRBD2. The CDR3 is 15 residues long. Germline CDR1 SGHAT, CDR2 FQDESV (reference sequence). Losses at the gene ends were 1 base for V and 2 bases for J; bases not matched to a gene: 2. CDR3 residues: CASSLELAGTYEQYF. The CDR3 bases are TGTGCCAGCAGCTTAGAACTAGCGGGGACCTACGAGCAGTACTTC.

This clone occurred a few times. CDR3 loop: CASSQLGAGAYNEQFF. The CDR3 DNA reads TGTGCCAGCAGCCAGCTCGGGGCGGGGGCCTACAATGAGCAGTTCTTC. This chain links TRBV14 with TRBJ2-1; TRBD2 agrees at 7 bases. The CDR3 covers 16 residues. Trimming removed 3 bases from V and 2 bases from J; junction bases left unmatched: 7. The germline CDR1 and CDR2 sequences are SGHDN and FVKESK.

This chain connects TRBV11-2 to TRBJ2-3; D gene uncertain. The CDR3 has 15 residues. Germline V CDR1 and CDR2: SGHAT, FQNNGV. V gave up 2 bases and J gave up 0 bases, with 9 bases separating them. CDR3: CASSLIRASTDTQYF. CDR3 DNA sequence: TGTGCCAGCAGCTTAATTAGGGCTAGCACAGATACGCAGTATTTT.

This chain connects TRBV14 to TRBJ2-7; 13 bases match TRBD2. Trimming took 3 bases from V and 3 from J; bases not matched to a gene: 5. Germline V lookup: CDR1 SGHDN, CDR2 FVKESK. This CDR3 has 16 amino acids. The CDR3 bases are TGTGCCAGCAGCCAGACCGGGACTAGCGGGATCTACGAGCAGTACTTC. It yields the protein CASSQTGTSGIYEQYF.

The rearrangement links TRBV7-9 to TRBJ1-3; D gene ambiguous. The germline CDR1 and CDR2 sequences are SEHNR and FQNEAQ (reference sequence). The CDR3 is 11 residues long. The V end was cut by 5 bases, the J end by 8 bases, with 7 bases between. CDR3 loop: CASSTSDTIYF. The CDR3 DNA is TGTGCCAGCAGCACTTCAGACACCATATATTTT.